This T cell receptor beta chain derives from a study of blood T cell repertoires in COVID-19. For the study at large: Italy, Spain and the United States were the sources of the convalescent and acute COVID-19 samples. In each case, the material was cDNA or gDNA derived from T cells, B-cell-depleted T cells, or PBMCs.

Libraries were prepared by immunoSEQ multiplex PCR; TCRdb keeps only in-frame clonotypes and omits some of them. The sample has about 270,000 clones, 86% seen once. Trimming removed 5 bases at V and 2 bases at J, with 7 bases between. The CDR3 has 12 amino acids. Germline values: CDR1 MNHEY, CDR2 SVGEGT. What was sequenced was peripheral blood. The V gene is TRBV6-2 or TRBV6-3, the J gene TRBJ2-7, with a weak D call TRBD2 (5 bases). The TCR comes from a man aged 35-49 years with active or convalescent COVID-19. The CDR3 DNA is TGTGCCAGCAGTGCCGGGACCTACGAGCAGTACTTC. Protein sequence: CASSAGTYEQYF.